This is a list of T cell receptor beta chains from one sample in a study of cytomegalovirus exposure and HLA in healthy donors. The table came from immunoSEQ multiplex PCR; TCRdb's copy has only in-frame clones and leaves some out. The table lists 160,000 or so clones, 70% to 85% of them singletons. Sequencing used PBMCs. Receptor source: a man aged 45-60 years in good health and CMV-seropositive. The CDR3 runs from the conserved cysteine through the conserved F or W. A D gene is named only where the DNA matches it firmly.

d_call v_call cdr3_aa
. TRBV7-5 CARSPRRRGRDSNQPQHF
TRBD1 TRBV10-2 CASSESRTGSTNEKLFF
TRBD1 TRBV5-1 CASSLEEVRDRGETQYF
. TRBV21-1 CASSKGQGPSTGELFF
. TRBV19 CASRDWDMSYNEQFF
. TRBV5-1 CASSRGRGLQETQYF
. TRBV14 CASGQMNTEAFF
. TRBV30 CAWSVRSFNAYEQYF
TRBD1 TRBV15 CATSRPGQSYEQYF
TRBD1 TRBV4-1 CASSQEGGTLPGNTIYF
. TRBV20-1 CSAEEETQYF
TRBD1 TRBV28 CASSLWGQGAGTDTQYF
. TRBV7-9 CASRPGHNYEQYF
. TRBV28 CASSLQGTATNEKLFF
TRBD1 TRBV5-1 CASSFGDRESNQPQHF
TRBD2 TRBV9 CASSVVGTKVDEQFF
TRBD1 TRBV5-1 CASSAPGQGPSGNTIYF
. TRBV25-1 CASDGGHEQYF
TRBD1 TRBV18 CASSPRQGSYGYTF
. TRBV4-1 CASSQEGQSEETQYF
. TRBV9 CASSVGQSYEQYF
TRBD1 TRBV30 CAWSEGSGGYEQYF